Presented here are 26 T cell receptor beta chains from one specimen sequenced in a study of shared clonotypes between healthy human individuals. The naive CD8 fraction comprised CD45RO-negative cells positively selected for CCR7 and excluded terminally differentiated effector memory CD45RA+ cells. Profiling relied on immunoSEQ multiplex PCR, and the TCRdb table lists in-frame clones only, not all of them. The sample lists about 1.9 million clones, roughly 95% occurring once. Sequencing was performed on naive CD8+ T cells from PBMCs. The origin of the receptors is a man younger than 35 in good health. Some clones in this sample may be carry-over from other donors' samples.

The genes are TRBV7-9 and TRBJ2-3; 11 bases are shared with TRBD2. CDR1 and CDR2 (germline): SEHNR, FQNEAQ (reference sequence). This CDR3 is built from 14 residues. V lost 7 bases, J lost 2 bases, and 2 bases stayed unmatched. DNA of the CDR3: TGTGCCAGCAATAGCGGGAGGGACACAGATACGCAGTATTTT. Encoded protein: CASNSGRDTDTQYF.

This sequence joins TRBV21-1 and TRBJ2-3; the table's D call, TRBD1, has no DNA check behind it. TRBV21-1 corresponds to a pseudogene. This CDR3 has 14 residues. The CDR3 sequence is CASSPGQSTDTQYF. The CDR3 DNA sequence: TGTGCCAGCAGCCCGGGACAGAGCACAGATACGCAGTATTTT.

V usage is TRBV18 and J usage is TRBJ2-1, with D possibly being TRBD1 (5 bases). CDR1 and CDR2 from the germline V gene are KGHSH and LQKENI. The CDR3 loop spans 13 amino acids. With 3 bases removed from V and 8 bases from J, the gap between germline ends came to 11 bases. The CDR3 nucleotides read TGTGCCAGCTCACCGCAGGGCGCAGATGAGCAGTTCTTC. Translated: CASSPQGADEQFF.

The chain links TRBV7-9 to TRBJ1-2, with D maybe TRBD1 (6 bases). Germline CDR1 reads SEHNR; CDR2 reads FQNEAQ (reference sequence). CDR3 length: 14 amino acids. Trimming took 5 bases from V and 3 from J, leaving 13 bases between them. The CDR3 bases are TGTGCCAGCAGCCTGGGACACCCGGACTATGGCTACACCTTC. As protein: CASSLGHPDYGYTF.

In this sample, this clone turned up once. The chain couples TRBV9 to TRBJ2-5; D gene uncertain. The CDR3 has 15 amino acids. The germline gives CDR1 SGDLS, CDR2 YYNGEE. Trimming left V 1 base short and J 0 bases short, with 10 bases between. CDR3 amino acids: CASSVSVVHQETQYF. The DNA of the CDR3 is TGTGCCAGCAGCGTATCTGTGGTACACCAAGAGACCCAGTACTTC.

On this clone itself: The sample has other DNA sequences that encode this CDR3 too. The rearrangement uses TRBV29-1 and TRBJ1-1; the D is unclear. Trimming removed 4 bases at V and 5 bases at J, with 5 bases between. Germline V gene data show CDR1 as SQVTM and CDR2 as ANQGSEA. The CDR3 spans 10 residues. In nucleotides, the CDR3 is TGCAGCGTTGTCTTAACTGAAGCTTTCTTT. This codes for CSVVLTEAFF. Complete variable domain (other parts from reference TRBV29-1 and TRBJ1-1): SAVISQKPSRDICQRGTSLTIQCQVDSQVTMMFWYRQQPGQSLTLIATANQGSEATYESGFVIDKFPISRPNLTFSTLTVSNMSPEDSSIYLCSVVLTEAFFGQGTRLTVV.

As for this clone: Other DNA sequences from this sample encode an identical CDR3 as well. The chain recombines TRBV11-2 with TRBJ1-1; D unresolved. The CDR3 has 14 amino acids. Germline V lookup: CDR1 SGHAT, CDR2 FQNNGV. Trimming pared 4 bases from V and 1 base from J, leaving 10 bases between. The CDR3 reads CASSSRDRNTEAFF. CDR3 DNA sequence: TGTGCCAGCAGCTCCCGGGATCGGAACACTGAAGCTTTCTTT.

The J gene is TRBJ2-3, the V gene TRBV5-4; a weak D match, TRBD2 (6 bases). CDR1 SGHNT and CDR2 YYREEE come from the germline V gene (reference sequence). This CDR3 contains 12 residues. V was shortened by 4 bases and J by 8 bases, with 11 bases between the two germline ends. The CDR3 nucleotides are TGTGCCAGCAGCACGACTAGGGGTACGCAGTATTTT. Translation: CASSTTRGTQYF.

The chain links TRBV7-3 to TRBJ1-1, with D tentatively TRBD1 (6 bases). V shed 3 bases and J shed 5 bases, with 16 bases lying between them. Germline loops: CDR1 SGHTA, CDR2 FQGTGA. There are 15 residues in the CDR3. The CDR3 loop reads CASSLKGQGITEAFF. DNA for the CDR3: TGTGCCAGCAGCTTGAAGGGCCAGGGGATTACTGAAGCTTTCTTT.

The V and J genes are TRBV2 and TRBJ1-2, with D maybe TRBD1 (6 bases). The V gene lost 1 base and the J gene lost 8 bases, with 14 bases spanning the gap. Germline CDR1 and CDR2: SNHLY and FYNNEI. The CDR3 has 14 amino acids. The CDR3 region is CASSEGQDPGGYTF. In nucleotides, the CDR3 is TGTGCCAGCAGTGAAGGACAGGACCCGGGGGGCTACACCTTC.

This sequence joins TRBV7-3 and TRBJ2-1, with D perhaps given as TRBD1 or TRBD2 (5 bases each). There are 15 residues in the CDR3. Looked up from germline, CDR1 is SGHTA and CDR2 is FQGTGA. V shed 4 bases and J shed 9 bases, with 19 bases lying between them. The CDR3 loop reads CASSSPGRAAGEQFF. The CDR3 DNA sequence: TGTGCCAGCAGCTCGCCGGGACGGGCTGCGGGTGAGCAGTTCTTC. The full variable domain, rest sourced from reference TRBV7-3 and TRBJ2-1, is GAGVSQTPSNKVTEKGKYVELRCDPISGHTALYWYRQSLGQGPEFLIYFQGTGAADDSGLPNDRFFAVRPEGSVSTLKIQRTERGDSAVYLCASSSPGRAAGEQFFGPGTRLTVL.

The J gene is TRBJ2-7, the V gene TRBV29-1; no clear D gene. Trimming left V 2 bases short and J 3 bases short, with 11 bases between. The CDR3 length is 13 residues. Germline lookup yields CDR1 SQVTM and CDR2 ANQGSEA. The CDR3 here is CSVEKAERYEQYF. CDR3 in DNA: TGCAGCGTTGAAAAGGCAGAGCGCTACGAGCAGTACTTC.

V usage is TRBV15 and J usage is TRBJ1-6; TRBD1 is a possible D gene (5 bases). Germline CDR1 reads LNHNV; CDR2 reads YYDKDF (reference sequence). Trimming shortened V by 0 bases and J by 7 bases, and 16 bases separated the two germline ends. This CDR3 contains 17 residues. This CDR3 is CATSRDRLAGKNSPLHF. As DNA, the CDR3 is TGTGCCACCAGCAGAGATAGACTCGCAGGGAAGAATTCACCCCTCCACTTT.

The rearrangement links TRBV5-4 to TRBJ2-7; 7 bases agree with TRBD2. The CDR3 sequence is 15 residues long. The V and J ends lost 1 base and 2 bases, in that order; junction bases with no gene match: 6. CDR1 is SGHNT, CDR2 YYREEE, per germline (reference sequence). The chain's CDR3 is CASSLRRETPYEQYF. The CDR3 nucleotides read TGTGCCAGCAGCTTGAGGCGGGAGACCCCCTACGAGCAGTACTTC.

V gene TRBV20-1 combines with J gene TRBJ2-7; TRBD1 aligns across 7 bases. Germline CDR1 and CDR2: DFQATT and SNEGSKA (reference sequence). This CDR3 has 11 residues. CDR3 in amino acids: CARGGPIEQYF. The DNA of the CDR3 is TGCGCCCGAGGGGGCCCGATCGAGCAGTACTTC.

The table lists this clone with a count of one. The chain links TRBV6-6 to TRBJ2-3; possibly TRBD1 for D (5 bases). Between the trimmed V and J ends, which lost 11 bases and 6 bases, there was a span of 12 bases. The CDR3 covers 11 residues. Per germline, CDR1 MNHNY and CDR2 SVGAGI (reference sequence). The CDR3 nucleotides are TGTGCCCTCAGGGTGGAGGATACGCAGTATTTT. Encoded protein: CALRVEDTQYF.

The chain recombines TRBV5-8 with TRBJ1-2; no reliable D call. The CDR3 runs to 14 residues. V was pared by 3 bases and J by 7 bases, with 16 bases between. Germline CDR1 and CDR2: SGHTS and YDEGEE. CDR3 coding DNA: TGTGCCAGCAGCTATCGGGCCGGGTCTGGTGGCTACACCTTC. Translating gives CASSYRAGSGGYTF.

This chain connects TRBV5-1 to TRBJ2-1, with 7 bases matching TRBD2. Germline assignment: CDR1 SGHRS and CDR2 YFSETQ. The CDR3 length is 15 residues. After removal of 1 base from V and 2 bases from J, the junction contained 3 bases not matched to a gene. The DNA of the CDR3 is TGCGCCAGCAGCTTGCTTAGCGGGCCCTACAATGAGCAGTTCTTC. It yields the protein CASSLLSGPYNEQFF.

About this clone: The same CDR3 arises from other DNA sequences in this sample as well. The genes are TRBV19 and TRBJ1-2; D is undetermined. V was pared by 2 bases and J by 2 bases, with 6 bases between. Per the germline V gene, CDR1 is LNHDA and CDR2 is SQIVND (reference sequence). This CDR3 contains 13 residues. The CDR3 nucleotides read TGTGCCAGTAGTATACTACGGAACTATGGCTACACCTTC. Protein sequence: CASSILRNYGYTF.

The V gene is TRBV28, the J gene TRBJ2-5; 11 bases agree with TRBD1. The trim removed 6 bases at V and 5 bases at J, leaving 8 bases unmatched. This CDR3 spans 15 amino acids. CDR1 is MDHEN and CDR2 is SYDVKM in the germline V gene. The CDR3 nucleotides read TGTGCCAGCAGACAGGACAGGGGGCGCCCGGAGACCCAGTACTTC. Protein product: CASRQDRGRPETQYF.

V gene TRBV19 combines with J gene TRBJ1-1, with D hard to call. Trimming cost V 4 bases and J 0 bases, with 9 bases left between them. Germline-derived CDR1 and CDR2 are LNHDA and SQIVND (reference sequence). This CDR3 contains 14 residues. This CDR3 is CASSSDTVNTEAFF. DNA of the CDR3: TGTGCCAGTAGTAGCGACACTGTGAACACTGAAGCTTTCTTT. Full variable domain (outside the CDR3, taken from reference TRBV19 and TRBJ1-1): DGGITQSPKYLFRKEGQNVTLSCEQNLNHDAMYWYRQDPGQGLRLIYYSQIVNDFQKGDIAEGYSVSREKKESFPLTVTSAQKNPTAFYLCASSSDTVNTEAFFGQGTRLTVV.

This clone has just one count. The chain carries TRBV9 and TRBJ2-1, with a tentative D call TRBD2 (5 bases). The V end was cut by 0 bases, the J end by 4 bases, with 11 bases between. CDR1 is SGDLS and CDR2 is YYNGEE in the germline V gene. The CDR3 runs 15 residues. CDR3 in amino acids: CASSVGLTRYNEQFF. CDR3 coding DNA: TGTGCCAGCAGCGTAGGACTAACGCGATACAATGAGCAGTTCTTC.

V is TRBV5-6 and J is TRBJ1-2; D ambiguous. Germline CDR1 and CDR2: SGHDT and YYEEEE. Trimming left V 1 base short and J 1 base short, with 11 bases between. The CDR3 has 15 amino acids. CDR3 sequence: CASSLSWGGNYGYTF. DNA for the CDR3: TGTGCCAGCAGCTTGTCATGGGGTGGTAACTATGGCTACACCTTC.

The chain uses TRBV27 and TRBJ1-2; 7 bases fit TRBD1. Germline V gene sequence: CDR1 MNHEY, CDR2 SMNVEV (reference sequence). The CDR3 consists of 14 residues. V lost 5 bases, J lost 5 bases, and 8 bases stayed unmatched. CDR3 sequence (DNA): TGTGCCAGCAGTGTCTCCGGGACAGTTTATGGCTACACCTTC. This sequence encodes CASSVSGTVYGYTF.

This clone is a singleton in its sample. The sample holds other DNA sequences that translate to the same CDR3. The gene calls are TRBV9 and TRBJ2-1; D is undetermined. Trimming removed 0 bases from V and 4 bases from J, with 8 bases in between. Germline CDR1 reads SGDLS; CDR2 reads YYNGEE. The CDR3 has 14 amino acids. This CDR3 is CASSVGSVYNEQFF. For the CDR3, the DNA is TGTGCCAGCAGCGTAGGGAGCGTGTACAATGAGCAGTTCTTC. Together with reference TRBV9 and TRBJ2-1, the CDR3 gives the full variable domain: DSGVTQTPKHLITATGQRVTLRCSPRSGDLSVYWYQQSLDQGLQFLIQYYNGEERAKGNILERFSAQQFPDLHSELNLSSLELGDSALYFCASSVGSVYNEQFFGPGTRLTVL.

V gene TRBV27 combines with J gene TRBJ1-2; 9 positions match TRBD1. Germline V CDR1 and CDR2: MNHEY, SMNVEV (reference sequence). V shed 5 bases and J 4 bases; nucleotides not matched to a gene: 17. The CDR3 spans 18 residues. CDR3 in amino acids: CASSPDETRTGDLYGYTF. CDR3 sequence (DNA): TGTGCCAGCAGTCCCGACGAGACCCGGACAGGGGATCTCTATGGCTACACCTTC.